This TCR beta chain was sequenced for a study of neurological immune-mediated disorders. The cDNA was synthesized by means of template-switch 5'RACE, which was carried out with 10-nucleotide random UMIs. A single record per CDR3 protein comes from TCRdb applying MiXCR to the 5' RACE reads. Counted here are about 31,000 distinct CDR3 sequences, roughly 15% occurring once; the ten biggest clones make up about 5.7%. Ten or more counts support this clonotype. Its target is unknown. The junction departs from the called germline gene at one end, perhaps through a read error. Germline CDR1 and CDR2: MNHEY and SVGAGI. The CDR3 covers 14 residues. As for time point: technical triplicate 2. The sorted-subset TCR libraries were prepared using 1 million CD4+ or CD8+ T cells as the starting material. General study points: Private repertoires in all groups were suggested by the finding that expanded clones across subjects shared no CDR3 amino acid sequences.

The sequenced material came from CD4+ T cells from blood. This chain connects TRBV6-5 to TRBJ2-7; the match to TRBD1 covers 7 bases. The origin of this receptor is a female donor with HTLV-1-associated myelopathy (HAM/TSP). Written as DNA, the CDR3 is TGTGCCAGCAGCACGGGACAGAGTTACTACGAGCAATACTTC. Translating it yields CASSTGQSYYEQYF.